The T cell receptor beta chain under discussion was sequenced for a study of T cell changes during pregnancy in multiple sclerosis. TCRdb's copy holds only in-frame clones and misses some; the assay was immunoSEQ multiplex PCR. The table lists about 29,000 clones, approximately 89% of them singletons. The CDR3 runs to 13 residues. Trimming pared 5 bases from V and 4 bases from J, leaving 12 bases between. The V gene's germline CDR1 is SGHNT and CDR2 YENEEA. This clonotype originated in a female donor with multiple sclerosis, enrolled in a pregnancy study. The source material was CD8+ T cells from peripheral blood mononuclear cells, sampled after pregnancy. This chain uses TRBV11-3 with TRBJ2-7; maybe TRBD1 (6 bases). CDR3 bases: TGTGCCAGCAGCCCCGGACAGATTTACGAGCAGTACTTC. Residues: CASSPGQIYEQYF.